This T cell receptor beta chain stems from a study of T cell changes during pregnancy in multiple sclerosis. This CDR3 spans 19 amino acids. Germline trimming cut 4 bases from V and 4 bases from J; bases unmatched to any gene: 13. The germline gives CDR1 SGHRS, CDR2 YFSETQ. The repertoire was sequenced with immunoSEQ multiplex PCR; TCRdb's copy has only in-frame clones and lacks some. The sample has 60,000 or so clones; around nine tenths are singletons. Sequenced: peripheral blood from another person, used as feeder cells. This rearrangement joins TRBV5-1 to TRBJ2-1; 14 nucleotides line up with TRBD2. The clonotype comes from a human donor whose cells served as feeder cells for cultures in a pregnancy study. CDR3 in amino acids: CASSRGLAGDVKGYNEQFF. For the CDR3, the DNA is TGCGCCAGCAGCAGGGGACTAGCGGGAGATGTAAAGGGTTACAATGAGCAGTTCTTC. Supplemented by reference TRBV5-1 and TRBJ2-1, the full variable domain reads KAGVTQTPRYLIKTRGQQVTLSCSPISGHRSVSWYQQTPGQGLQFLFEYFSETQRNKGNFPGRFSGRQFSNSRSEMNVSTLELGDSALYLCASSRGLAGDVKGYNEQFFGPGTRLTVL.